Described below is a single T cell receptor beta chain sequence and its context. Its antigen remains unidentified. Libraries of naive CD8 cells were prepared from around 18,000 to 910,000 sorted cells using 10%, 30% or 50% RNA. CD8+CD4-CCR7+CD45RA+ cells were sorted as naive CD8 T cells. The J segment lost 5 bases and the V segment lost 0 bases, leaving 8 bases of the junction unmatched. The germline CDR1 and CDR2 sequences are SGDLS and YYNGEE. The CDR3 spans 16 residues. One entry per CDR3 protein, called by TCRdb with MiXCR from the PCR reads. The table includes about 320,000 distinct CDR3 sequences, 20% to 25% detected once. The entry originates in a study of molecular identifiers for immune sequencing clone quantification. Regarding the study as a whole: Even with some 920,000 naive cells present, spiked Jurkat TCR RNA from one cell was reportedly detectable. Effector cells kept over 98% of their molecules in clones above 20 RNA copies, while naive cells kept under 1% there.

The TCR was taken from a human donor in good health. Some libraries in this study had Jurkat cell RNA spiked in. Sequences were obtained from naive CD8+ T cells from blood, with Jurkat cell RNA spiked in. Subset meaning: FACS-sorted CD8+CD4-CCR7+CD45RA+ naive T cells. V is TRBV9 and J is TRBJ2-3; 8 bases are shared with TRBD1. CDR3: CASSVEPRGLGDTQYF. The CDR3 nucleotides are TGTGCCAGCAGCGTAGAACCCAGGGGGCTTGGAGATACGCAGTATTTT.